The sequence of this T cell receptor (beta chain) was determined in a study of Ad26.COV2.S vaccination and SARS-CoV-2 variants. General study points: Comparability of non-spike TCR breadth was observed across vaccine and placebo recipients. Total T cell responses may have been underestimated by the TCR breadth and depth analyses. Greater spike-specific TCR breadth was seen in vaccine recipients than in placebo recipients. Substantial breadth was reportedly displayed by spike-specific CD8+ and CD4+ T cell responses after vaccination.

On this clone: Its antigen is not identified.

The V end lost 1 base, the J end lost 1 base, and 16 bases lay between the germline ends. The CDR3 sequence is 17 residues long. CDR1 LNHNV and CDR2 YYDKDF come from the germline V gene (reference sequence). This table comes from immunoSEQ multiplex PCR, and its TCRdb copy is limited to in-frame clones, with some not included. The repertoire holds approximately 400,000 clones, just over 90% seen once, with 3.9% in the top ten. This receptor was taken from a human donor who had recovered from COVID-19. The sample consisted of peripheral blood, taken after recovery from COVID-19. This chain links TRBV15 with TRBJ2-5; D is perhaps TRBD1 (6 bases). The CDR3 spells CATSRGTGNIGQETQYF. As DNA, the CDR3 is TGTGCCACCAGCAGAGGTACAGGGAATATTGGCCAAGAGACCCAGTACTTC.